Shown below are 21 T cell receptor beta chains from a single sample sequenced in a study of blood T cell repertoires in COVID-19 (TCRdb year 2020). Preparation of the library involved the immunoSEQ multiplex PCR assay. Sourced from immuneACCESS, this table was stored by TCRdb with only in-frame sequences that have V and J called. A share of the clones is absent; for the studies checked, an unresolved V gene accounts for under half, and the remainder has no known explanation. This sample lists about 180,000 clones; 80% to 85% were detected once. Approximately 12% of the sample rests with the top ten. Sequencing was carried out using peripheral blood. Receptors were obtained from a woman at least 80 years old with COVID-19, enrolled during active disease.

The CDR3 nucleotides read TGTGCCAGCATCGAGAAGAGGGATACGCAGTATTTT. Its protein product is CASIEKRDTQYF. The genes are TRBV6-5 and TRBJ2-3; the D is unclear. The CDR3 contains 12 residues. The V end lost 7 bases, the J end lost 6 bases, and 11 bases lay between the germline ends. The germline CDR1 and CDR2 sequences are MNHEY and SVGAGI.

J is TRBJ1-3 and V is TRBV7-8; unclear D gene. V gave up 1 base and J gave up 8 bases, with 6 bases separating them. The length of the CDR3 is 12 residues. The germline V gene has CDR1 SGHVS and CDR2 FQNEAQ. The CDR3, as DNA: TGTGCCAGCAGCTTAGACGGGTACACCATATATTTT. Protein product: CASSLDGYTIYF.

CDR3 protein: CASSNYRGEQYF. The DNA for the CDR3 is TGTGCCAGCAGTAACTACAGGGGCGAGCAGTACTTC. The rearrangement joins TRBV6-5 to TRBJ2-7; 7 bases agree with TRBD1. CDR3 length: 12 amino acids. With V trimmed by 5 bases and J by 6 bases, 4 bases remained unmatched. CDR1 and CDR2 (germline): MNHEY, SVGAGI.

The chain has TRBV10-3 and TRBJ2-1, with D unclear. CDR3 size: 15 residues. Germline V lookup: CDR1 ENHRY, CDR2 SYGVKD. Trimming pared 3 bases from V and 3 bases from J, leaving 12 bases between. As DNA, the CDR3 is TGTGCCATCAGTGACGATGCTAGAATCTACAATGAGCAGTTCTTC. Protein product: CAISDDARIYNEQFF.

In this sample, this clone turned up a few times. CDR3: CASSFGPGSYNEQFF. CDR3 DNA sequence: TGTGCCAGCAGCTTCGGTCCGGGCTCCTACAATGAGCAGTTCTTC. This chain connects TRBV5-4 to TRBJ2-1, with D unresolved. This CDR3 region has 15 residues. V was pared by 2 bases and J by 0 bases, with 9 bases between. Germline-derived CDR1 and CDR2 are SGHNT and YYREEE (reference sequence).

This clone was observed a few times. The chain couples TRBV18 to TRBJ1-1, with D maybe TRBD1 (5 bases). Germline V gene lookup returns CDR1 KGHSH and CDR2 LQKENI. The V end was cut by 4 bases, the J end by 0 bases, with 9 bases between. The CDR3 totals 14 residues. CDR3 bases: TGTGCCAGCTCACAAGCAGGGATGAACACTGAAGCTTTCTTT. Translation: CASSQAGMNTEAFF.

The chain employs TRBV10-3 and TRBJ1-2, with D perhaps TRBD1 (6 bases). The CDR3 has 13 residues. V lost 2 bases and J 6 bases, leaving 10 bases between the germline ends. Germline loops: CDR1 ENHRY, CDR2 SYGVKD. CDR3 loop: CAISEGDTDGYTF. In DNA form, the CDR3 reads TGTGCCATCAGTGAGGGGGACACCGATGGCTACACCTTC.

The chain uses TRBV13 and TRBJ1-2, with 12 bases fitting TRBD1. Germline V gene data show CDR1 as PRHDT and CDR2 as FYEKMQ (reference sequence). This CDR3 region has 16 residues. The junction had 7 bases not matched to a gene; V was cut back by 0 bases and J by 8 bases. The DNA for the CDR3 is TGTGCCAGCAGCTTAGGCCTAGGGACAGGGGGCTGGGGCTACACCTTC. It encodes CASSLGLGTGGWGYTF.

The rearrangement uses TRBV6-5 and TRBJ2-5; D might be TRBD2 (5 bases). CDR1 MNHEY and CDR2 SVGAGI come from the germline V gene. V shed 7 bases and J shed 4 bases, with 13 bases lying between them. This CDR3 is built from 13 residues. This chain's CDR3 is CASMVRGIETQYF. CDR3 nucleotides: TGTGCCAGCATGGTGCGAGGGATAGAGACCCAGTACTTC.

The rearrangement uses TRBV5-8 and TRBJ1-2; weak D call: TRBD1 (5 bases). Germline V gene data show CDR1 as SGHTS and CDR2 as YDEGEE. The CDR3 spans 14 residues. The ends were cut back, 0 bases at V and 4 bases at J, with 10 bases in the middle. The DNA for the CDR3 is TGTGCCAGCAGCTTGGTTGGCGGGGGCTATGGCTACACCTTC. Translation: CASSLVGGGYGYTF.

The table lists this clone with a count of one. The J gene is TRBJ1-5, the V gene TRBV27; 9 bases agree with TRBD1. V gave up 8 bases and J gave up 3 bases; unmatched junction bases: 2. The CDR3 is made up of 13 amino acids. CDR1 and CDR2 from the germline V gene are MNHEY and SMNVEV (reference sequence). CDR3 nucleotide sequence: TGTGCCAGCCGGACAGGGGACAATCAGCCCCAGCATTTT. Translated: CASRTGDNQPQHF.

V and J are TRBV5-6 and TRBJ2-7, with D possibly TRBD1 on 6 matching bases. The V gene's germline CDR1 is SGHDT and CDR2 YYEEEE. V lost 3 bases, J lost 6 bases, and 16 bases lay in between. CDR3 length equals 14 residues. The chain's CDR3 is CASSSDREGGEQYF. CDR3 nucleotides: TGTGCCAGCAGCTCCGACCGGGAAGGGGGCGAGCAGTACTTC.

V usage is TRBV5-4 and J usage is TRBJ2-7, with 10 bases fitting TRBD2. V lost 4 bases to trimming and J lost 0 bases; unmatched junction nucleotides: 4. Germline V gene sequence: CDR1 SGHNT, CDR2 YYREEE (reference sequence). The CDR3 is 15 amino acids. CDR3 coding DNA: TGTGCCAGCAGCACCCCTAGCGGGGGCTCCTACGAGCAGTACTTC. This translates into CASSTPSGGSYEQYF.

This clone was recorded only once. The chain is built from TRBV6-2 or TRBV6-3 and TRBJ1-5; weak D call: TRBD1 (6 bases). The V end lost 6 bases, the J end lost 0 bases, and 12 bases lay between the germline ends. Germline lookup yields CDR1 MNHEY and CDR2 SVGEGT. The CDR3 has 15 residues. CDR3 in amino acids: CASSQGQYSNQPQHF. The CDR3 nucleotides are TGTGCCAGCAGCCAGGGACAATATAGCAATCAGCCCCAGCATTTT.

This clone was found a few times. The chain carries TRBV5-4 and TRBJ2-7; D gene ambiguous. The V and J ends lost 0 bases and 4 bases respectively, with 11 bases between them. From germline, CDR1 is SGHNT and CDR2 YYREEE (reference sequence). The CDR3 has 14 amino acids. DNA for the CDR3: TGTGCCAGCAGCTTGGATCAGGATTTGTACGAGCAGTACTTC. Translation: CASSLDQDLYEQYF.

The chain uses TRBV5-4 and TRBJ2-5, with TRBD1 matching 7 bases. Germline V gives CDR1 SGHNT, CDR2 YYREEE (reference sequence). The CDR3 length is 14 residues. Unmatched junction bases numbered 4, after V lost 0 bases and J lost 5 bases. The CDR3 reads CASSLDRGGETQYF. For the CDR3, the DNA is TGTGCCAGCAGCTTGGACAGGGGTGGGGAGACCCAGTACTTC.

This CDR3 reads CASSLIPRASGNTIYF. CDR3 sequence (DNA): TGTGCCAGTAGCTTAATACCAAGAGCCTCTGGAAACACCATATATTTT. The genes are TRBV19 and TRBJ1-3; D unresolved. There are 16 residues in the CDR3. In germline, CDR1 is LNHDA, CDR2 SQIVND (reference sequence). V was trimmed by 6 bases and J by 0 bases, leaving 15 bases between them.

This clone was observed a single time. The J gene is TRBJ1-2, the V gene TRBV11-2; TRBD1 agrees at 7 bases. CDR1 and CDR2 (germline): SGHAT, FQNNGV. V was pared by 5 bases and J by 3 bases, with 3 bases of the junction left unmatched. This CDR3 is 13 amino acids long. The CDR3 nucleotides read TGTGCCAGCAGCCCCGACAGGGACTATGGCTACACCTTC. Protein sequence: CASSPDRDYGYTF.

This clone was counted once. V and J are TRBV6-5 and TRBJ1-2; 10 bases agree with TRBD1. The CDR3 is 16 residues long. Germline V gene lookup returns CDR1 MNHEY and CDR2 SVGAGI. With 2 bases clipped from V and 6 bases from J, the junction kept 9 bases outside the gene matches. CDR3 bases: TGTGCCAGCAGTTACACGGGGACAGGGGTACGAAATGGCTACACCTTC. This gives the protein CASSYTGTGVRNGYTF.

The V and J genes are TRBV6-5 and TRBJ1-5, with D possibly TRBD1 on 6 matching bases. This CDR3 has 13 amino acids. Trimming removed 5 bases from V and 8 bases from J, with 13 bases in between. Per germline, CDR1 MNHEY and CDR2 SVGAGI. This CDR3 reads CASSTGLEEPQHF. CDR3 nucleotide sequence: TGTGCCAGCAGTACAGGGCTGGAGGAGCCCCAGCATTTT.

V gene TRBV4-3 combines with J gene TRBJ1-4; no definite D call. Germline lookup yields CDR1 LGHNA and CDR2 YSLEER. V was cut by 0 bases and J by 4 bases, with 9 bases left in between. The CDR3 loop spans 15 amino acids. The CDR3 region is CASSQDYGSNEKLFF. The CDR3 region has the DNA TGCGCCAGCAGCCAAGATTATGGCAGTAATGAAAAACTGTTTTTT.